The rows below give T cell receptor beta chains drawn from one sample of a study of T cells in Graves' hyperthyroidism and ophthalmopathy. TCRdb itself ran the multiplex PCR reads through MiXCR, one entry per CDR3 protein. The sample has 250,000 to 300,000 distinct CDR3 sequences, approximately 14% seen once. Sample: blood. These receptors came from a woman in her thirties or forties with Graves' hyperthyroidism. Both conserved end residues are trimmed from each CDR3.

ASSSLDRVFDEQF,TRBJ2-1,TRBV27
ASNAEGVGEAF,TRBJ1-1,TRBV6-1
ASRRSTGITTDTQY,TRBJ2-3,TRBV19
ATSSGLAGTTTGELF,TRBJ2-2,TRBV15
ASSLRGLAGTEAF,TRBJ1-1,TRBV14
ASSLFGSGNTIY,TRBJ1-3,TRBV5-8
ASSYSGRRNNEKLF,TRBJ1-4,TRBV6-6
ATSDPTDGELF,TRBJ2-2,TRBV24-1
ASSEQSAAPETQY,TRBJ2-5,TRBV2
SAAGSRDGYT,TRBJ1-2,TRBV20-1
SARGTGYNSPLH,TRBJ1-6,TRBV20-1
ASSPVGTLRQETQY,TRBJ2-5,TRBV13
ASSFVSRTDTQY,TRBJ2-3,TRBV28
ASSPAGFRGREQY,TRBJ2-7,TRBV5-1
ASKEGLAGVEQY,TRBJ2-7,TRBV14
SAVRSGTGNQPQH,TRBJ1-5,TRBV20-1
SAPGTGVNTEAF,TRBJ1-1,TRBV20-1
ASSPPTGGPREAF,TRBJ1-1,TRBV28
ASSRESRQY,TRBJ2-7,TRBV7-2
ASSLGRGRGARNTGELF,TRBJ2-2,TRBV11-2
SARRGQGNTEAF,TRBJ1-1,TRBV20-1
ASSYGGAGELF,TRBJ2-2,TRBV25-1
ASSSFSWQGQF,TRBJ2-1,TRBV28
ASSHPGLGNEQF,TRBJ2-1,TRBV4-2
ASSYRTGGNSPLH,TRBJ1-6,TRBV6-2/TRBV6-3
AWSVRGDTEAF,TRBJ1-1,TRBV30
ASAKGGGSSYNEQF,TRBJ2-1,TRBV7-2
ASSRRDPLGETQY,TRBJ2-5,TRBV6-2/TRBV6-3
ASRAGTGDSPLH,TRBJ1-6,TRBV3-1
ASSAGQGNTGELF,TRBJ2-2,TRBV7-9
ASSIETSGREEQF,TRBJ2-1,TRBV9
ASSLDEGDTQY,TRBJ2-3,TRBV11-3
ASSFRGGTQY,TRBJ2-5,TRBV7-3
ASSASGRARNEQF,TRBJ2-1,TRBV7-9
SAPLVTALYEQY,TRBJ2-7,TRBV20-1
ASGHGSKNYGYT,TRBJ1-2,TRBV12-5
ASSGLAGGRHEQF,TRBJ2-1,TRBV2
ASSLAPGQGETEAF,TRBJ1-1,TRBV12-3/TRBV12-4
ATSLDGTGNYEQY,TRBJ2-7,TRBV11-1
ASGLVLGETNSPLH,TRBJ1-6,TRBV12-5
SASSSPYNEQF,TRBJ2-1,TRBV20-1
ASRATGFLNEQF,TRBJ2-1,TRBV12-3/TRBV12-4